The source of this T cell receptor (beta chain) is a study of identical twins. V was pared by 1 base and J by 3 bases, with 15 bases between. From germline, CDR1 is KGHDR and CDR2 SFDVKD. The CDR3 is made up of 17 amino acids. This clonotype was found many times. MiXCR, run by TCRdb on the 5' RACE reads, gives a single entry per CDR3 protein. The table shows 400,000 to 500,000 distinct CDR3 sequences, with approximately 14% occurring only once. The data also belong to a second study, concerning yellow fever vaccine responses in identical twins.

The chain couples TRBV24-1 to TRBJ2-1; perhaps TRBD1 as D (6 bases). The clonotype comes from a woman in her late teens or twenties in good health. The sequenced material came from CD4+ T cells sorted from blood. CDR3 in DNA: TGTGCCACCAGTGATTTTGCCCGCCAGGGGCTCTACAATGAGCAGTTCTTC. This sequence encodes CATSDFARQGLYNEQFF.